This T cell receptor (beta chain) derives from a study of blood T cell repertoires in COVID-19 (dated by TCRdb to the early 2020s). Study-wide context: Collaborator samples came from the United States, Italy and Spain and covered acute and convalescent phases of COVID-19. Where HLA class I and class II types were available, the types were taken from metadata supplied by the sample provider, not from assay-based typing. Samples came from the ongoing ImmuneRACE study (first 160 participants) plus 1,254 subjects from 6 global collaborators. The material from the prospective study consisted of cDNA or gDNA derived from T cells, B-cell-depleted T cells, or PBMCs. The sample metadata nearly always contained a de-identified subject ID, COVID-19 status, age in years and sex. The repertoires were released in a freely available public database intended as a resource for research on the immune response to SARS-CoV-2. Deeply sampled blood TCRbeta repertoires from subjects exposed to, actively infected with, or recovered from COVID-19 were included in the dataset.

Participants in the prospective study were aged roughly 18 to 100 years, lived in under 30 United States geographic areas, and enrolled through a virtual design. In the prospective study, participants were assigned to cohorts based on the clinical history participants reported in a screening survey and a study questionnaire. Recovered participants in ImmuneRACE Cohort 3 were defined as having two consecutive negative NP/OP PCR tests, clearance from a healthcare professional, or resolution of symptoms. Each participant in the prospective study had whole blood, serum and a nasopharyngeal or oropharyngeal swab collected by mobile phlebotomists. Additional blood draws and questionnaires over a 2-month period could optionally be provided by prospective study participants. Before DNA extraction, prospective study blood samples were shipped either frozen or at room temperature. Points the paper makes about the study in general: The amount of clinical and demographic metadata varied by source and participant and was provided uncurated.

Comments on this clone: The antigen it binds to is not known. No base-level quality is on record; no much larger clone is a single base apart.

TCRbeta CDR3 regions were amplified from genomic DNA using the immunoSEQ Assay, a bias-controlled multiplex PCR. The paper's data handling went like this. The number of nucleated cells in each sample was estimated from the amplification of reference gene primers within the assay. To quantify the absolute abundance of each unique TCRbeta CDR3 rearrangement, sequence reads were collapsed and filtered. Productive Simpson clonality was computed per sample as the square root of Simpson's diversity index over productive rearrangements. What TCRdb holds here is the immuneACCESS table cut down to in-frame rearrangements. Part of the clones is not present; checked against another copy, under half of the missing clones reflect an unresolved V gene, and the others are unexplained. Clone size and V and J calls were adopted from that table, with D and trimming inferred from the DNA. The sample includes fewer than 600,000 clones, with approximately 87% observed a single time. The ten most abundant clones make up approximately 1.8% of the sample.

The CDR3 contains 16 residues, cysteine and phenylalanine counted. Only CDR3 DNA remains: 48 bases, in frame from the first base. CDR1 and CDR2 are read off the germline V gene as LGHNA and YSLEER. V is cut back by 4 bases and J by 5 bases, with 10 bases in the junction unmatched. The sequenced material came from PBMCs or T cells enriched from blood (not recorded which). Recombination joined TRBV4-3 with TRBJ2-2, and 7 bases in between align with TRBD2. This TCR was recovered from a middle-aged woman who had recovered from COVID-19. The DNA reads TGCGCCAGCAGCCTCAACTGGGGGGGTGAGACCGGGGAGCTGTTTTTT. Its amino acids are CASSLNWGGETGELFF.